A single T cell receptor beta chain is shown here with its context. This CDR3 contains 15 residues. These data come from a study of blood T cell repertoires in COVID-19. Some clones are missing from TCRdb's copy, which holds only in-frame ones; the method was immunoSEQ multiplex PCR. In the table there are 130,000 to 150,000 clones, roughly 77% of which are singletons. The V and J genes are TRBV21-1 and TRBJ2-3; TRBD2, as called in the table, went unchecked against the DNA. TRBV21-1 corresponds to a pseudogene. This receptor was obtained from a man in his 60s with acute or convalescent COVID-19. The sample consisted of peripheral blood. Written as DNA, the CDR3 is TGTGCCAGCGCACCTAGCGGGAAATGCACAGATACGCAGTATTTT. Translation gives CASAPSGKCTDTQYF.